Reported below is one T cell receptor beta chain. Its antigen is not identified. PCR primers comprised 60 Vbeta and 13 Jbeta primers. Data came from immunoSEQ multiplex PCR; TCRdb stores just in-frame clones and leaves some out. This repertoire shows 160,000 or so clones, 70% to 80% found once; its top ten account for approximately 10%. The CDR3 totals 14 residues. In germline, CDR1 is SGDLS, CDR2 YYNGEE. The trim removed 2 bases at V and 7 bases at J, leaving 6 bases unmatched. Healthy bone marrow donors made up the donor group. The data stem from a study of cytomegalovirus exposure and HLA in healthy donors. Study-wide results and caveats: Investigators reported approximately 170 TCR beta chains as tied to cytomegalovirus. Most TCR sequences were seen very rarely across donors, but some public TCRs occurred in many. Several top significant clusters appeared, in a later analysis, to be linked to common viral pathogens.

The TCR comes from a man between 18 and 35 years old in good health and CMV-seropositive. The V call is TRBV9, the J call TRBJ2-1; TRBD2 agrees at 7 bases. What was sequenced was PBMCs. CDR3 residues: CASSVGGSGNEQFF. For the CDR3, the DNA is TGTGCCAGCAGCGTCGGCGGGAGTGGGAATGAGCAGTTCTTC.